This T cell receptor beta chain was identified during a study of beta chain features in type 1 diabetes. General study results and limits: Among patients, naive, central memory and Treg TCRB repertoires appeared more similar than among healthy donors. HLA effects on TCRB rearrangement stayed unresolved here. Researchers report that Type 1 diabetes patients had moderately but significantly shorter TCRB CDR3s across all four CD4+ subsets. The study found fewer insertions and more deletions at VDJ junctions in type 1 diabetes patients.

As to this clone: Antigen unknown.

Isolated RNA was reverse transcribed in full, so expressed TCRB transcripts were sequenced. Produced via immunoSEQ multiplex PCR; TCRdb's table is partial and in-frame only. This sample yields approximately 270,000 clones, of which more than 13% are seen a single time; approximately 0.015% belongs to the top ten. It was one heparinised blood draw, averaging roughly 0.11 L, that each donor gave. V was shortened by 4 bases and J by 5 bases, with 10 bases between the two germline ends. From germline, CDR1 is SGHRS and CDR2 YFSETQ. There are 13 residues in the CDR3. This receptor was taken from a man aged 25 to 45 with type 1 diabetes. The chain employs TRBV5-1 and TRBJ2-1; D is unresolved. Sequenced sample: naive CD4+ T cells from blood. CDR3 residues: CASSVGQDNEQFF. The CDR3 nucleotides read TGCGCCAGCAGCGTCGGCCAGGACAATGAGCAGTTCTTC.